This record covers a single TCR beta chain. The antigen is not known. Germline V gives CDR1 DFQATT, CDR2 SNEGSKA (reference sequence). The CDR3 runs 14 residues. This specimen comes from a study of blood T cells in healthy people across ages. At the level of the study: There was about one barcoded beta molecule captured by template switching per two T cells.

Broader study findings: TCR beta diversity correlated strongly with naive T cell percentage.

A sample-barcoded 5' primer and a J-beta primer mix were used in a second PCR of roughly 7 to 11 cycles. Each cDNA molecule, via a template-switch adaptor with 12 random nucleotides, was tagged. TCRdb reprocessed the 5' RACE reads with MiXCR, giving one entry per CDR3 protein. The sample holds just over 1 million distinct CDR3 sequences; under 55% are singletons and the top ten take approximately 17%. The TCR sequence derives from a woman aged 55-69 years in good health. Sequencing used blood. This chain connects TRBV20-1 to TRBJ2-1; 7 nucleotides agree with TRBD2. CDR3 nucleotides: TGCAGCCACCCCCCGAGCGGGACGGGAAATGAGCAGTTCTTC. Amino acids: CSHPPSGTGNEQFF.